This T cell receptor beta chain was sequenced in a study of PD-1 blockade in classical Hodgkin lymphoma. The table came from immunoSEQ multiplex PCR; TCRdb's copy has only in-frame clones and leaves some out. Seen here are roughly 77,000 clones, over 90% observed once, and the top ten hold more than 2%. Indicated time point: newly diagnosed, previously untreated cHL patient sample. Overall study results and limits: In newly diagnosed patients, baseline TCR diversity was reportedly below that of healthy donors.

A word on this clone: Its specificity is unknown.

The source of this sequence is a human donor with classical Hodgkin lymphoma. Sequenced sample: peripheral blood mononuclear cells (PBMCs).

The CDR3: CASSPNPDSQETQYF. In DNA, the CDR3 is TGTGCCAGCAGCCCGAATCCGGACAGCCAAGAGACCCAGTACTTC. The rearrangement links TRBV6-1 to TRBJ2-5, with a tentative D call TRBD1 (6 bases). The CDR3 loop spans 15 amino acids. Germline CDR1 MNHNS, CDR2 SASEGT. V was cut by 6 bases and J by 1 base, with 15 bases left in between.